Below are 22 T cell receptor beta chains sequenced from a single sample in a study of HIV-infected patients and healthy controls (dated by TCRdb to 2013 to 2014). The library was prepared using 5' RACE. The sequencer listed for this sample is Illumina MiSeq. TCRdb handled the public reads itself, with Q25 trimming in fastp and clone calling in MiXCR, and kept productive beta chains. Every distinct CDR3 protein forms one entry, paired with its most common genes and DNA. The sample records around 58,000 distinct CDR3 sequences, roughly 21% of which are singletons. Approximately 1.5% of the sample rests with the top ten. The sequenced sample was CD4+ T cells from blood. All receptors come from a human donor in good health.

This clonotype showed up just a few times. The V and J genes are TRBV12-3 or TRBV12-4 and TRBJ1-6; the match to TRBD1 covers 7 bases. The CDR3 extends over 17 amino acids. Losses at the gene ends were 7 bases for V and 0 bases for J; bases not matched to a gene: 9. CDR3 protein: CASTPGQFSSYNSPLHF. CDR3 DNA sequence: TGTGCCAGCACCCCGGGACAGTTTAGCTCCTATAATTCACCCCTCCACTTT.

This clonotype was counted ten times or more. The gene calls are TRBV30 and TRBJ2-3; D is perhaps TRBD2 (6 bases). CDR1 and CDR2 (germline): GTSNPN, SVGIG (reference sequence). The CDR3 runs 14 residues. V was shortened by 0 bases and J by 3 bases, with 10 bases between the two germline ends. As DNA, the CDR3 is TGTGCCTGGAGTGTTGGCGGGGCGACAGATACGCAGTATTTT. It translates to CAWSVGGATDTQYF.

This clonotype was picked up many times. The chain links TRBV12-3 or TRBV12-4 to TRBJ1-5, with D perhaps TRBD1 (6 bases). This CDR3 is 14 amino acids long. The ends were cut back, 2 bases at V and 4 bases at J, with 9 bases in the middle. CDR3: CASSLSTGNQPQHF. The CDR3 coding sequence is TGTGCCAGCAGTTTAAGTACAGGGAATCAGCCCCAGCATTTT.

V usage is TRBV4-1 and J usage is TRBJ2-1; D call uncertain. Trimming cost V 4 bases and J 3 bases, with 19 bases left between them. CDR1 is MGHRA, CDR2 YSYEKL, per germline. The CDR3 extends over 17 amino acids. CDR3 amino acids: CASSRLIGPTNYNEQFF. CDR3 sequence (DNA): TGCGCCAGCAGCCGCTTGATTGGACCCACTAACTACAATGAGCAGTTCTTC.

This clonotype was observed many times. The rearrangement joins TRBV20-1 to TRBJ1-5; perhaps TRBD1 as D (6 bases). This CDR3 is 14 amino acids long. CDR1 and CDR2 from the germline V gene are DFQATT and SNEGSKA (reference sequence). The germline V and J ends were trimmed by 1 base and 0 bases, with 7 bases remaining between them. The CDR3 coding sequence is TGCAGTGCTAGAGGGGACAATAGCAATCAGCCCCAGCATTTT. Translation: CSARGDNSNQPQHF.

The J gene is TRBJ1-1, the V gene TRBV7-2; the match to TRBD1 covers 9 bases. Germline CDR1 and CDR2: SGHTA and FQGNSA. The ends lost 1 base at V and 9 bases at J; junction bases unmatched: 3. This CDR3 has 13 residues. In DNA, the CDR3 is TGTGCCAGCAGCTTAGTACAGGGGGCGAAAGCTTTCTTT. The encoded protein is CASSLVQGAKAFF.

This clonotype was seen many times. This rearrangement joins TRBV6-6 to TRBJ2-7, with TRBD2 identical over 8 bases. Per the germline V gene, CDR1 is MNHNY and CDR2 is SVGAGI (reference sequence). Trimming cost V 2 bases and J 2 bases; bases outside gene matches: 11. The CDR3 has 17 residues. For the CDR3, the DNA is TGTGCCAGCAGTTACCCCGAGCGGGGGAGTAGCACCTACGAGCAGTACTTC. Protein product: CASSYPERGSSTYEQYF.

This clonotype was observed many times. The chain links TRBV24-1 to TRBJ2-3; 11 bases match TRBD2. The germline CDR1 and CDR2 sequences are KGHDR and SFDVKD. CDR3 length equals 16 residues. V was pared by 1 base and J by 2 bases, with 1 base of the junction left unmatched. The CDR3: CATSDLLAGDTDTQYF. CDR3 coding DNA: TGTGCCACCAGTGATTTACTAGCGGGAGACACAGATACGCAGTATTTT.

This clonotype was seen ten or more times. The chain uses TRBV7-2 and TRBJ2-7; D gene ambiguous. CDR1 is SGHTA and CDR2 is FQGNSA in the germline V gene. V shed 5 bases and J shed 0 bases, with 8 bases lying between them. The CDR3 consists of 13 residues. CDR3 loop: CASSPDVSYEQYF. CDR3 nucleotides: TGTGCCAGCAGCCCGGACGTCTCCTACGAGCAGTACTTC. The variable domain in full, with the rest retrieved from reference TRBV7-2 and TRBJ2-7, is GAGVSQSPSNKVTEKGKDVELRCDPISGHTALYWYRQSLGQGLEFLIYFQGNSAPDKSGLPSDRFSAERTGGSVSTLTIQRTQQEDSAVYLCASSPDVSYEQYFGPGTRLTVT.

The V gene is TRBV2, the J gene TRBJ1-6; D gene uncertain. Between the trimmed V and J ends, which lost 7 bases and 4 bases, there was a span of 14 bases. Germline-derived CDR1 and CDR2 are SNHLY and FYNNEI. This CDR3 contains 15 residues. This CDR3 reads CASTRQDPYNSPLHF. In nucleotides, the CDR3 is TGTGCCAGCACTCGCCAAGACCCGTATAATTCACCCCTCCACTTT. The entire variable domain, with the rest obtained from reference TRBV2 and TRBJ1-6, is as follows: EPEVTQTPSHQVTQMGQEVILRCVPISNHLYFYWYRQILGQKVEFLVSFYNNEISEKSEIFDDQFSVERPDGSNFTLKIRSTKLEDSAMYFCASTRQDPYNSPLHFGNGTRLTVT.

This clonotype turned up a few times. DNA of the CDR3: TGTGCCAGCAGCTCCCTTTTTGTGTCTTCCCAGCATTTT. Translating it yields CASSSLFVSSQHF. This chain connects TRBV5-5 to TRBJ1-5; D not certain. The CDR3 spans 13 residues. The V end lost 3 bases, the J end lost 11 bases, and 15 bases lay between the germline ends. The germline CDR1 and CDR2 sequences are SGHKS and YYEKEE (reference sequence).

Of note for this clonotype: One end of the junction varies from germline; a read error may be responsible. The V gene is TRBV2, the J gene TRBJ2-3; 8 nucleotides align to TRBD2. Germline V gives CDR1 SNHLY, CDR2 FYNNEI. The CDR3 has 14 residues. In DNA, the CDR3 is TGTGCCAGCAGTGTGGAGGCTAGCGGGCCCCCAACCCCCTTT. Translating gives CASSVEASGPPTPF.

The J gene is TRBJ2-5, the V gene TRBV7-2, with D perhaps being TRBD1 or TRBD2 (5 bases each). The CDR3 contains 12 residues. Between the trimmed V and J ends, which lost 4 bases and 2 bases, there was a span of 5 bases. Germline-derived CDR1 and CDR2 are SGHTA and FQGNSA. The CDR3 coding sequence is TGTGCCAGCAGCTGGGGGCAAGAGACCCAGTACTTC. Translating gives CASSWGQETQYF.

Many counts were recorded for this clonotype. The chain uses TRBV29-1 and TRBJ1-2; TRBD1 agrees at 11 bases. Germline-derived CDR1 and CDR2 are SQVTM and ANQGSEA. The CDR3 loop spans 15 amino acids. The junction had 5 bases not matched to a gene; V was cut back by 1 base and J by 4 bases. The CDR3 spells CSVEAGTGGAYGYTF. As DNA, the CDR3 is TGCAGCGTTGAAGCCGGGACAGGGGGGGCCTATGGCTACACCTTC.

In its sample, this clonotype was seen many times. The chain has TRBV6-5 and TRBJ1-5; D is unclear. Trimming shortened V by 2 bases and J by 7 bases, and 15 bases separated the two germline ends. The CDR3 has 15 residues. Looked up from germline, CDR1 is MNHEY and CDR2 is SVGAGI. This chain's CDR3 is CASSYSSDSGQPQHF. CDR3 in DNA: TGTGCCAGCAGTTACAGCTCCGACTCCGGACAGCCCCAGCATTTT.

This clonotype has a count of ten or more. The chain couples TRBV12-3 or TRBV12-4 to TRBJ2-7; 8 nucleotides line up with TRBD1. The ends lost 5 bases at V and 1 base at J; junction bases unmatched: 4. The CDR3 extends over 14 amino acids. The CDR3 protein is CASSPGQGSYEQYF. The CDR3 nucleotides read TGTGCCAGCAGTCCCGGACAGGGATCCTACGAGCAGTACTTC.

The chain employs TRBV20-1 and TRBJ1-2; TRBD1 is a possible D gene (5 bases). The CDR3 consists of 16 residues. Germline V lookup: CDR1 DFQATT, CDR2 SNEGSKA (reference sequence). The V end was cut by 0 bases, the J end by 4 bases, with 18 bases between. The CDR3 protein is CSARDGARDGIYGYTF. CDR3 DNA sequence: TGCAGTGCTAGAGATGGGGCCAGGGACGGTATCTATGGCTACACCTTC.

This clonotype turned up a few times. The genes are TRBV29-1 and TRBJ2-5; D possibly corresponds to TRBD2 (6 bases). From germline, CDR1 is SQVTM and CDR2 ANQGSEA. V was clipped by 6 bases and J by 0 bases, with 11 bases between them. The CDR3 is made up of 13 amino acids. CDR3 region: CSVDGGYQETQYF. DNA for the CDR3: TGCAGCGTGGACGGGGGTTACCAAGAGACCCAGTACTTC. The variable domain in full, completed from reference TRBV29-1 and TRBJ2-5, reads SAVISQKPSRDICQRGTSLTIQCQVDSQVTMMFWYRQQPGQSLTLIATANQGSEATYESGFVIDKFPISRPNLTFSTLTVSNMSPEDSSIYLCSVDGGYQETQYFGPGTRLLVL.

This clonotype was recorded at least ten times. The chain couples TRBV11-2 to TRBJ2-6, with D unclear. This CDR3 comprises 16 residues. Trimming pared 0 bases from V and 1 base from J, leaving 7 bases between. CDR1 is SGHAT, CDR2 FQNNGV, per germline. The CDR3 sequence: CASSLDGRSGANVLTF. Written as DNA, the CDR3 is TGTGCCAGCAGCTTAGACGGTCGGTCTGGGGCCAACGTCCTGACTTTC.

This clonotype was seen repeatedly, ten times or more. The chain is built from TRBV2 and TRBJ1-5; 7 bases fit TRBD1. Germline V gene lookup returns CDR1 SNHLY and CDR2 FYNNEI. This CDR3 is 15 amino acids long. Trimming removed 5 bases from V and 3 bases from J; junction bases left unmatched: 7. The CDR3 DNA reads as TGTGCCAGCAGTAAGGGACAGACGTACAATCAGCCCCAGCATTTT. Its protein product is CASSKGQTYNQPQHF.

This clonotype showed up just a few times. This rearrangement joins TRBV6-5 to TRBJ2-1; 11 bases align to TRBD2. Germline CDR1 is MNHEY and CDR2 is SVGAGI. CDR3 size: 18 residues. Trimming at V came to 6 bases and at J to 0 bases, leaving 10 bases not matched to a gene. The CDR3 DNA is TGTGCCAGCAGATCCCTAGCGGGAGGACTCAGCTCCTACAATGAGCAGTTCTTC. It is translated as CASRSLAGGLSSYNEQFF.

To note about this clonotype: This may be a read error: a much more frequent sequence differs by one nucleotide. V and J are TRBV12-3 or TRBV12-4 and TRBJ1-5; D gene unclear. The CDR3 is 13 amino acids. The CDR3 DNA reads TGTGCCAGCAGGACGGATAGCAATCAGCCCAAGCATTTT. It codes for CASRTDSNQPKHF.